The 15 T cell receptor beta chains in this list originate from one sample, sequenced in a study of T-cell memory formation after mild COVID-19. From the 5' RACE reads, TCRdb called clonotypes with MiXCR, one entry per CDR3 protein. The sample has about 200,000 distinct CDR3 sequences, 16% seen once; the top ten hold 2% to 2.5%. The sequencing sample was made of PBMCs or a T cell subset sorted from them (not recorded which). Receptors originate from an adult woman who had mild COVID-19 (a few samples of this study predate the infection). Cell type and time point are not known.

V gene TRBV5-1 combines with J gene TRBJ1-1; D is perhaps TRBD1 (5 bases). Germline loops: CDR1 SGHRS, CDR2 YFSETQ. The CDR3 has 14 amino acids. V was clipped by 2 bases and J by 4 bases, with 12 bases between them. Here the CDR3 reads CASSFQGVGTEAFF. In DNA form, the CDR3 reads TGCGCCAGCAGCTTTCAGGGCGTGGGCACTGAAGCTTTCTTT.

The chain links TRBV20-1 to TRBJ1-1; possible D gene TRBD1, 5 bases. Germline V gene lookup returns CDR1 DFQATT and CDR2 SNEGSKA (reference sequence). The CDR3 has 12 residues. V was clipped by 4 bases and J by 1 base, with 7 bases between them. The CDR3 protein is CSAKGQNTEAFF. As DNA, the CDR3 is TGCAGTGCTAAAGGACAGAACACTGAAGCTTTCTTT.

In its sample, this clonotype was seen a few times. This chain links TRBV18 with TRBJ2-1, with D perhaps given as TRBD1 or TRBD2 (5 bases each). Per germline, CDR1 KGHSH and CDR2 LQKENI. The CDR3 length is 14 residues. Deletions cut 1 base from V and 5 bases from J, with 9 bases between. CDR3 DNA sequence: TGTGCCAGCTCACCACAGAGGGGTCACAATGAGCAGTTCTTC. The encoded protein is CASSPQRGHNEQFF.

The V and J genes are TRBV14 and TRBJ2-1, with 12 bases that match TRBD2. Germline CDR1 SGHDN, CDR2 FVKESK. This CDR3 region has 16 residues. V lost 4 bases and J lost 6; bases outside the gene matches: 7. The CDR3 sequence is CASSRRGLAGLNEQFF. CDR3 sequence (DNA): TGTGCCAGCAGCCGCCGTGGACTAGCGGGACTCAATGAGCAGTTCTTC.

This clonotype was counted between two and nine times. The CDR3 bases are TGTGCCAGCAGTGAAGGACGCGCCACCGGGGAGCTGTTTTTT. Translated, it gives CASSEGRATGELFF. This chain connects TRBV2 to TRBJ2-2; the D is unclear. The CDR3 contains 14 residues. The germline V gene encodes CDR1 SNHLY and CDR2 FYNNEI. The V gene lost 1 base and the J gene lost 4 bases, with 7 bases spanning the gap.

This clonotype was detected only a few times. The V call is TRBV29-1, the J call TRBJ2-7; the match to TRBD1 covers 7 bases. Germline assignment: CDR1 SQVTM and CDR2 ANQGSEA. The V segment lost 5 bases and the J segment 4 bases; nucleotides outside the gene matches: 2. The CDR3 is made up of 11 amino acids. This chain's CDR3 is CSVRTGYEQYF. CDR3 DNA sequence: TGCAGCGTTAGGACAGGTTACGAGCAGTACTTC.

The rearrangement uses TRBV12-3 or TRBV12-4 and TRBJ1-2; TRBD1 aligns across 9 bases. This CDR3 is built from 13 residues. After removal of 6 bases from V and 8 bases from J, the junction contained 7 bases not matched to a gene. The CDR3 here is CASRPQGAGGYTF. In DNA form, the CDR3 reads TGTGCCAGCAGGCCACAGGGGGCAGGAGGCTACACCTTC.

The chain carries TRBV11-1 and TRBJ2-3; the match to TRBD2 covers 8 bases. With 3 bases clipped from V and 1 base from J, the junction kept 15 bases outside the gene matches. Germline CDR1 reads SGHAT; CDR2 reads FQDESV (reference sequence). The CDR3 is made up of 19 amino acids. The CDR3 coding sequence is TGTGCCAGCAGCTTGGGGCGCGGCGGGGGGCTTACGGGCACAGATACGCAGTATTTT. Protein: CASSLGRGGGLTGTDTQYF.

The table lists this clonotype with a few counts. The chain uses TRBV5-1 and TRBJ2-6; the match to TRBD1 covers 7 bases. With 1 base clipped from V and 0 bases from J, the junction kept 10 bases outside the gene matches. Germline CDR1 is SGHRS and CDR2 is YFSETQ. This CDR3 is 19 amino acids long. The CDR3 DNA reads as TGCGCCAGCAGCTTGCTGTCAGGGGGTCTTAGCTCTGGGGCCAACGTCCTGACTTTC. Translated, it gives CASSLLSGGLSSGANVLTF.

The V call is TRBV3-1, the J call TRBJ2-4, with D perhaps TRBD1 (6 bases). The CDR3 has 16 amino acids. Germline V gene data show CDR1 as LGHDT and CDR2 as YNNKEL (reference sequence). Trimming removed 4 bases from V and 0 bases from J, with 13 bases in between. As DNA, the CDR3 is TGTGCCAGCAGCCTCGGACAGCTACTAGCCAAAAACATTCAGTACTTC. Translating gives CASSLGQLLAKNIQYF. Filled out from reference TRBV3-1 and TRBJ2-4, the complete variable domain reads DTAVSQTPKYLVTQMGNDKSIKCEQNLGHDTMYWYKQDSKKFLKIMFSYNNKELIINETVPNRFSPKSPDKAHLNLHINSLELGDSAVYFCASSLGQLLAKNIQYFGAGTRLSVL.

The J gene is TRBJ1-6, the V gene TRBV6-6, with D tentatively TRBD1 (6 bases). Germline lookup yields CDR1 MNHNY and CDR2 SVGAGI (reference sequence). CDR3 length equals 14 residues. Deletions cut 10 bases from V and 7 bases from J, with 17 bases between. CDR3 loop: CATKSGGGNSPLHF. The CDR3, as DNA: TGTGCCACCAAAAGTGGTGGGGGCAATTCACCCCTCCACTTT.

This clonotype occurred many times. The chain employs TRBV12-3 or TRBV12-4 and TRBJ2-1; no definite D call. The CDR3 covers 16 residues. V lost 6 bases and J lost 7, with 22 bases in between. CDR3 coding DNA: TGTGCCAGCAGACCACCTTGGGGTAGGCAAAAGAATGAGCAGTTCTTC. Translating it yields CASRPPWGRQKNEQFF.

The table lists this clonotype with a count of one. The V and J genes are TRBV6-2 or TRBV6-3 and TRBJ2-7; D may be TRBD2 (5 bases). The CDR3 extends over 12 amino acids. Trimming took 8 bases from V and 1 from J, leaving 9 bases between them. Per germline, CDR1 MNHEY and CDR2 SVGEGT. CDR3 sequence reads: CASLGLSYEQYF. As DNA, the CDR3 is TGTGCCAGCTTAGGACTGTCCTACGAGCAGTACTTC.

The V call is TRBV25-1, the J call TRBJ2-3; weak D call: TRBD1 (6 bases). The CDR3 consists of 16 residues. Germline V lookup: CDR1 MGHDK, CDR2 SYGVNS. V was clipped by 1 base and J by 6 bases, with 17 bases between them. The DNA of the CDR3 is TGTGCCAGCAGTGAATTAACGGGCAGGGGTTTGGATACGCAGTATTTT. Its protein is CASSELTGRGLDTQYF.

This clonotype was counted ten times or more. The chain uses TRBV7-2 and TRBJ1-1; D remains ambiguous. The V gene's germline CDR1 is SGHTA and CDR2 FQGNSA. The CDR3 is 13 amino acids. Trimming took off 2 bases at V and 1 base at J, with 5 bases between the two ends. CDR3 nucleotide sequence: TGTGCCAGCAGCTTATACACGAACACTGAAGCTTTCTTT. Residues: CASSLYTNTEAFF.